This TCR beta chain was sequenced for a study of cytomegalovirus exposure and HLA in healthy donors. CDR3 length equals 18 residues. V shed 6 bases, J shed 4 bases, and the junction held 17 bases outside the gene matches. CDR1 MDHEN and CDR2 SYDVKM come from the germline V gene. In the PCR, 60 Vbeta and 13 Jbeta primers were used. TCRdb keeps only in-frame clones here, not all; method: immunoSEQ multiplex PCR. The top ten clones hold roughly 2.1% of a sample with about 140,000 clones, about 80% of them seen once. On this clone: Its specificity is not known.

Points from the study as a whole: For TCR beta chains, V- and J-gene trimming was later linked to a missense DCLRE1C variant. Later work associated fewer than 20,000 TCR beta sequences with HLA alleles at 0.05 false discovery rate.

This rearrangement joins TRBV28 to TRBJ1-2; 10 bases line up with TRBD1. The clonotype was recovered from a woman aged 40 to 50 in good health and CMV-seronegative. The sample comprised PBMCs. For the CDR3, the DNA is TGTGCCAGCAGCCATTTGGGGGATCTTAGACAGGGGGCCTATGGCTACACCTTC. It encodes CASSHLGDLRQGAYGYTF.